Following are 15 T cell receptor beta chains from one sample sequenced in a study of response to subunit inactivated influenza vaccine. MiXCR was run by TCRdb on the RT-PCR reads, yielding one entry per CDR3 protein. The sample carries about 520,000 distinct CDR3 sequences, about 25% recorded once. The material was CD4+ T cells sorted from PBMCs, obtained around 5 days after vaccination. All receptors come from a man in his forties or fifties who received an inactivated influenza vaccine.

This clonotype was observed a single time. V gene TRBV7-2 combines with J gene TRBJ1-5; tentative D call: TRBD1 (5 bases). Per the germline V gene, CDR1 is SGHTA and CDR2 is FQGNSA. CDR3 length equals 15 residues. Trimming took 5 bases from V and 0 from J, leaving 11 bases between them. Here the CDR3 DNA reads TGTGCCAGCAGCACAGGACGGAGTAGCAATCAGCCCCAGCATTTT. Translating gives CASSTGRSSNQPQHF.

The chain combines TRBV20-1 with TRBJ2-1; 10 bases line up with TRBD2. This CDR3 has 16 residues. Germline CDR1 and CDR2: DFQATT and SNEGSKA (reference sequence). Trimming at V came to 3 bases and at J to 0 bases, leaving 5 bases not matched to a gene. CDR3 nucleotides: TGCAGTGCTAGCCAGCGGGAGGGCCGCTCCTACAATGAGCAGTTCTTC. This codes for CSASQREGRSYNEQFF.

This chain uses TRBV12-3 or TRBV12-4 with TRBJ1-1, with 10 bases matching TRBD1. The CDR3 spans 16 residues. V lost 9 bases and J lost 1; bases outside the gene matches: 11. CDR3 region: CASLRQGAFGNTEAFF. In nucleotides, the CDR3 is TGTGCCAGTTTAAGACAGGGGGCGTTTGGGAACACTGAAGCTTTCTTT.

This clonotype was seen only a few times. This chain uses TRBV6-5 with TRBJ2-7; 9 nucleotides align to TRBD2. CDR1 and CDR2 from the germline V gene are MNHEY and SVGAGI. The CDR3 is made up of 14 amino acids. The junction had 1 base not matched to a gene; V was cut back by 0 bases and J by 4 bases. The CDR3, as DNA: TGTGCCAGCAGTTACTCTAGCGGGGGTTACGAGCAGTACTTC. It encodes CASSYSSGGYEQYF.

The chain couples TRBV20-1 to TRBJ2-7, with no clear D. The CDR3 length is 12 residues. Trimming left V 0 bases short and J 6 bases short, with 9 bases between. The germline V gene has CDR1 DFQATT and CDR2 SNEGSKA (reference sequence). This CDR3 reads CSARDDPGEQYF. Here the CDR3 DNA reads TGCAGTGCTAGAGATGACCCGGGCGAGCAGTACTTC.

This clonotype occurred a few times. This CDR3 reads CASSPGQGRDTQYF. CDR3 nucleotides: TGTGCCAGCAGCCCTGGACAGGGGCGGGATACGCAGTATTTT. The chain couples TRBV5-5 to TRBJ2-3, with 9 nucleotides matching TRBD1. CDR1 and CDR2 from the germline V gene are SGHKS and YYEKEE (reference sequence). The V segment lost 4 bases and the J segment 6 bases; nucleotides outside the gene matches: 6. The CDR3 loop spans 14 amino acids. The full variable domain, in which reference TRBV5-5 and TRBJ2-3 provide the parts outside the CDR3, is DAGVTQSPTHLIKTRGQQVTLRCSPISGHKSVSWYQQVLGQGPQFIFQYYEKEERGRGNFPDRFSARQFPNYSSELNVNALLLGDSALYLCASSPGQGRDTQYFGPGTRLTVL.

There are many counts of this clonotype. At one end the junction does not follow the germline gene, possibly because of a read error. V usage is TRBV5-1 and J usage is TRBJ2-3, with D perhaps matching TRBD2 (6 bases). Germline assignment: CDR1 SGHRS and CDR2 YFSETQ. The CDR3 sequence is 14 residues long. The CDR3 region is CASSLVAGTDTQYF. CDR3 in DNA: TGTGCCAGCAGCTTAGTGGCGGGAACAGATACGCAGTATTTT.

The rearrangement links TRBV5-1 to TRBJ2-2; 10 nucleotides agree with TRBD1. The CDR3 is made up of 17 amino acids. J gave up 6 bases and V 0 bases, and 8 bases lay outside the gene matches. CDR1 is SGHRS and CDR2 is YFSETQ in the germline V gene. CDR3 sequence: CASSLAPATGGSGELFF. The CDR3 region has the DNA TGCGCCAGCAGCTTGGCTCCTGCGACAGGGGGCTCCGGGGAGCTGTTTTTT.

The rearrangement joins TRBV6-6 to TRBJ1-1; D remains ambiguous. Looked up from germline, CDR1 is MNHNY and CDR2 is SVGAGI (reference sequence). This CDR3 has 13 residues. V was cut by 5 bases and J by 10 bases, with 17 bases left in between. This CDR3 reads CASSKPDPAIAFF. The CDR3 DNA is TGTGCCAGCAGTAAACCAGACCCCGCGATAGCTTTCTTT.

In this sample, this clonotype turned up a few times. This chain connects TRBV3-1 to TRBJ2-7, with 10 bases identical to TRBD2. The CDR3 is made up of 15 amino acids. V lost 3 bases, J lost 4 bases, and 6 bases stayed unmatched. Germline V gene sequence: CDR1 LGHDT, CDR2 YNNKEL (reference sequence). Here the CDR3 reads CASSQVSGRAYEQYF. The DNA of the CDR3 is TGTGCCAGCAGCCAGGTCAGCGGGAGGGCATACGAGCAGTACTTC.

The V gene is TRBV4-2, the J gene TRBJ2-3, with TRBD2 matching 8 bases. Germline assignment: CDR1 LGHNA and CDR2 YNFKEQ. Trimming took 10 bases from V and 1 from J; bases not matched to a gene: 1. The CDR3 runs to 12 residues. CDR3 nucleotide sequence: TGTGCCACGCGGGGGGGCACAGATACGCAGTATTTT. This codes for CATRGGTDTQYF.

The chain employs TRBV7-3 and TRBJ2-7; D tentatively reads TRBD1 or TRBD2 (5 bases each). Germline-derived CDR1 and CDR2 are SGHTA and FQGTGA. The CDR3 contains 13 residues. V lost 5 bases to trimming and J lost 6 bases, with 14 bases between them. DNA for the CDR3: TGTGCCAGCAGCATCGGGACCCTGAGCGAGCAGTACTTC. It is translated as CASSIGTLSEQYF.

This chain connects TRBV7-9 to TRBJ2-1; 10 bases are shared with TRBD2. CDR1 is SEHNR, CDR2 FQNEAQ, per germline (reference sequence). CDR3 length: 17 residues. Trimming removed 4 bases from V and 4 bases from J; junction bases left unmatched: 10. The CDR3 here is CASSSHLAGGQYNEQFF. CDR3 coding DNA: TGTGCCAGCAGCTCCCACTTAGCGGGGGGCCAGTACAATGAGCAGTTCTTC.

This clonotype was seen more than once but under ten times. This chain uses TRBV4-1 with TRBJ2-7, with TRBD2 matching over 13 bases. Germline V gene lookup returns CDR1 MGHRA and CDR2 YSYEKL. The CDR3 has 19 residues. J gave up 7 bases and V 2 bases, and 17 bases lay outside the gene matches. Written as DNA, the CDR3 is TGCGCCAGCAGCCAACTCACCCGGACTAGCGGGGGCAGCCGAAAGGAGCAGTACTTC. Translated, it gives CASSQLTRTSGGSRKEQYF.

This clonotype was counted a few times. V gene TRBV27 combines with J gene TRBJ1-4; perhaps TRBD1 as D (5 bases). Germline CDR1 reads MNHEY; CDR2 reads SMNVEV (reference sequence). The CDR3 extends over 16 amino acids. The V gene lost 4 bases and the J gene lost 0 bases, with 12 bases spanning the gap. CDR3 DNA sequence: TGTGCCAGCAGTTCTAGGGGATTTGCAACTAATGAAAAACTGTTTTTT. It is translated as CASSSRGFATNEKLFF.